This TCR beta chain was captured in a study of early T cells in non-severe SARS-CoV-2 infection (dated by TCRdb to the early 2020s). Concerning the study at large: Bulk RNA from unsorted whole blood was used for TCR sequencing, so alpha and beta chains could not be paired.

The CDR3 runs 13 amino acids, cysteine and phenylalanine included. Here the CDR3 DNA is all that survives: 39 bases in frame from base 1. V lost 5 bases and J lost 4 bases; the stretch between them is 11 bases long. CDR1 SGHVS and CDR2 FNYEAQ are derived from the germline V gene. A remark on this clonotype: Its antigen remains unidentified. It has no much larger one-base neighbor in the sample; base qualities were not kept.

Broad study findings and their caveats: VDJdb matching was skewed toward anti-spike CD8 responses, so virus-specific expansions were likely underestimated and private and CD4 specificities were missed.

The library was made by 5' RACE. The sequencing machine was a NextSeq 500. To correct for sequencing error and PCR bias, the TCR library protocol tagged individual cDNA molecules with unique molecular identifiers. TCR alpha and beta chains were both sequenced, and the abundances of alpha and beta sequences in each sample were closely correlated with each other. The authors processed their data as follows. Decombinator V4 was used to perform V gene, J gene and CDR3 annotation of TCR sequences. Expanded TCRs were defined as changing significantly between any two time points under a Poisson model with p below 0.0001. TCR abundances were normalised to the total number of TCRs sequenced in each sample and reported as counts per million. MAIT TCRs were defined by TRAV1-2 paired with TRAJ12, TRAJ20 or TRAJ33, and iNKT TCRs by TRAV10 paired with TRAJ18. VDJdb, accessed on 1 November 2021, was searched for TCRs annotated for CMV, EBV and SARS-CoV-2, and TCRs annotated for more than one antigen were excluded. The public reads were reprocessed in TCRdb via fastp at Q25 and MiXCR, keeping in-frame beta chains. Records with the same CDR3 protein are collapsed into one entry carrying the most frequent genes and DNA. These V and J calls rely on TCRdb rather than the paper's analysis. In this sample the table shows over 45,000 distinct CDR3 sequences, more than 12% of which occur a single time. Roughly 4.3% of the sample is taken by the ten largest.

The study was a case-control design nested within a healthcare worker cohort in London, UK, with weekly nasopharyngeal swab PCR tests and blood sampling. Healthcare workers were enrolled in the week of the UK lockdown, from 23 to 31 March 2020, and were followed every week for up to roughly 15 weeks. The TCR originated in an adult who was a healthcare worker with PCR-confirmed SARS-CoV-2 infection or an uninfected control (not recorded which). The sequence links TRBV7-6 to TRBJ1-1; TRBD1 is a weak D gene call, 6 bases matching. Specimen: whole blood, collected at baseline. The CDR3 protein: CASSPSRGTEAFF. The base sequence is TGTGCCAGCAGCCCAAGCAGGGGCACTGAAGCTTTCTTT.